This TCR beta chain emerged from a study of T-cell reconstitution after alpha-beta-depleted transplantation in children. Unique molecular identifiers tagged the TCRbeta library. From the PCR reads, TCRdb called clonotypes with MiXCR, one entry per CDR3 protein. This table holds about 100,000 distinct CDR3 sequences, around 6% found once. The table lists this clonotype with many counts. Sequenced material: PBMCs, mostly from graft donor cells, taken 60 days after TCRalphabeta/CD19-depleted stem cell transplant. The origin of this receptor is a female patient between 2 and 15 years old who had a stem cell transplant for Fanconi anemia, so the T cells may come from the graft donor.

For the CDR3, the DNA is TGTGCCAGCAGCCTAGGTGTACAGGGGTGGGCTGAAAAACTGTTTTTT. Translated, it gives CASSLGVQGWAEKLFF. V and J are TRBV7-6 and TRBJ1-4, with 7 bases matching TRBD1. CDR3 length: 16 residues. Germline V gene data show CDR1 as SGHVS and CDR2 as FNYEAQ. V dropped 5 bases and J dropped 7; count of bases not matched to a gene: 13.